One and the same sample provided the 8 T cell receptor beta chains below, sequenced in a study of T cells in Graves' hyperthyroidism and ophthalmopathy. It was RNA transcripts that yielded the amplified TCR beta CDR3 regions. First-round RT-PCR targeting the TCR CDR3 was performed with the HTBI primer set. TCRdb reanalysed the multiplex PCR reads using MiXCR and keeps one entry per CDR3 protein. The table shows some 620,000 distinct CDR3 sequences, with about 16% occurring only once. Sequencing used blood. These receptor sequences come from a woman aged 25-40 years with Graves' hyperthyroidism.

This clonotype has ten or more counts. The rearrangement joins TRBV20-1 to TRBJ2-6; unclear D gene. From germline, CDR1 is DFQATT and CDR2 SNEGSKA (reference sequence). This CDR3 has 13 amino acids. The V end lost 2 bases, the J end lost 2 bases, and 4 bases lay between the germline ends. The CDR3 sequence: CSARPAGANVLTF. The CDR3 coding sequence is TGCAGTGCTAGACCAGCTGGGGCCAACGTCCTGACTTTC.

This clonotype was recorded many times. This chain uses TRBV2 with TRBJ2-1, with 8 bases matching TRBD2. This CDR3 spans 13 amino acids. V lost 7 bases, J lost 6 bases, and 5 bases stayed unmatched. The germline CDR1 and CDR2 sequences are SNHLY and FYNNEI. CDR3 sequence reads: CASTREVGNEQFF. The CDR3 DNA reads TGTGCCAGCACGCGGGAGGTTGGCAATGAGCAGTTCTTC.

At least ten counts were recorded for this clonotype. The J gene is TRBJ2-1, the V gene TRBV30; TRBD2 matches at 8 bases. After removal of 2 bases from V and 6 bases from J, the junction contained 6 bases not matched to a gene. Looked up from germline, CDR1 is GTSNPN and CDR2 is SVGIG (reference sequence). CDR3 length: 14 amino acids. The CDR3 is CAWSPGLVGNEQFF. CDR3 nucleotide sequence: TGTGCCTGGAGTCCGGGACTAGTGGGCAATGAGCAGTTCTTC.

This clonotype was picked up one time. V usage is TRBV19 and J usage is TRBJ1-1; 8 bases are shared with TRBD1. Germline CDR1 and CDR2: LNHDA and SQIVND (reference sequence). V lost 3 bases and J lost 6; bases outside the gene matches: 0. The CDR3 extends over 12 amino acids. The CDR3 region is CASSMDRAEAFF. As DNA, the CDR3 is TGTGCCAGTAGTATGGACAGGGCTGAAGCTTTCTTT.

This clonotype was observed a handful of times. This chain connects TRBV10-3 to TRBJ1-4; D gene unclear. Per the germline V gene, CDR1 is ENHRY and CDR2 is SYGVKD. This CDR3 is built from 13 residues. The germline V and J ends were trimmed by 6 bases and 0 bases, with 5 bases remaining between them. The CDR3 sequence is CAIRDATNEKLFF. In DNA, the CDR3 is TGTGCCATCAGAGACGCAACTAATGAAAAACTGTTTTTT.

As for this clonotype: This may be a read error, as it is one base from a much larger clone. The chain couples TRBV20-1 to TRBJ2-1; D call uncertain. V lost 1 base to trimming and J lost 3 bases, with 10 bases between them. Germline lookup yields CDR1 DFQATT and CDR2 SNEGSKA (reference sequence). CDR3 length: 14 residues. The CDR3 DNA is TGCAGTGCTAGAGGTCCCTTGGACTACAATGAGCAGTTCTTC. Its protein is CSARGPLDYNEQFF.

Only a few counts were recorded for this clonotype. The chain employs TRBV4-2 and TRBJ1-1; D gene ambiguous. The CDR3 runs to 13 residues. V lost 1 base to trimming and J lost 3 bases, with 6 bases between them. Germline CDR1 reads LGHNA; CDR2 reads YNFKEQ. The CDR3: CASSQGPDTEAFF. For the CDR3, the DNA is TGTGCCAGCAGCCAAGGGCCCGACACTGAAGCTTTCTTT.

This rearrangement joins TRBV4-2 to TRBJ2-1; possible D gene TRBD1, 5 bases. The V end was cut by 6 bases, the J end by 0 bases, with 15 bases between. Germline V gene lookup returns CDR1 LGHNA and CDR2 YNFKEQ. CDR3 length: 16 amino acids. The CDR3 sequence: CASRSNRQGSYNEQFF. The CDR3 DNA is TGTGCCAGCAGATCTAATCGCCAGGGCTCCTACAATGAGCAGTTCTTC.